These 5 T cell receptor beta chains came from one sample sequenced in a study of identical twins. TCRdb re-derived calls from the 5' RACE reads in MiXCR, one entry per CDR3 protein. The table includes around 140,000 distinct CDR3 sequences, around 3.5% detected once. Sequencing used memory T cells sorted from blood. Source of these receptors: a man in his late teens or twenties in good health.

There are many counts of this clonotype. The chain joins TRBV6-5 to TRBJ2-1, with a weak D call TRBD1 (6 bases). This CDR3 has 14 amino acids. The germline gives CDR1 MNHEY, CDR2 SVGAGI. With 4 bases removed from V and 5 bases from J, the gap between germline ends came to 12 bases. The chain's CDR3 is CASSSGQSHNEQFF. In DNA form, the CDR3 reads TGTGCCAGCAGTTCCGGACAGAGCCACAATGAGCAGTTCTTC.

This clonotype was seen repeatedly, ten times or more. The chain recombines TRBV20-1 with TRBJ2-7; D ambiguous. Per germline, CDR1 DFQATT and CDR2 SNEGSKA (reference sequence). Trimming pared 0 bases from V and 6 bases from J, leaving 9 bases between. The CDR3 length is 12 residues. The CDR3 is CSARDRYLEQYV. CDR3 nucleotide sequence: TGCAGTGCTAGAGATCGCTACCTCGAGCAGTACGTC.

The rearrangement joins TRBV19 to TRBJ2-7; D remains unclear. The CDR3 is 15 residues long. The ends were cut back, 6 bases at V and 6 bases at J, with 21 bases in the middle. Germline values: CDR1 LNHDA, CDR2 SQIVND (reference sequence). CDR3 protein: CASSPQGKGIREQYF. Here the CDR3 DNA reads TGTGCCAGTAGCCCCCAAGGGAAAGGTATCCGCGAGCAGTACTTC.

This clonotype was detected many times. The chain joins TRBV12-3 or TRBV12-4 to TRBJ2-3, with D perhaps TRBD2 (6 bases). Deletions cut 8 bases from V and 7 bases from J, with 19 bases between. The CDR3 totals 14 residues. CDR3 in amino acids: CASQRAASSYTQYF. For the CDR3, the DNA is TGTGCCAGCCAGCGGGCGGCTTCTTCGTATACGCAGTATTTT.

This clonotype was seen many times. V and J are TRBV12-3 or TRBV12-4 and TRBJ2-1, with TRBD1 matching 8 bases. The CDR3 totals 17 residues. Losses at the gene ends were 5 bases for V and 6 bases for J; bases not matched to a gene: 15. CDR3 region: CASSHTQGVGPSNEQFF. DNA for the CDR3: TGTGCCAGCAGTCACACACAGGGGGTCGGACCCAGCAATGAGCAGTTCTTC.